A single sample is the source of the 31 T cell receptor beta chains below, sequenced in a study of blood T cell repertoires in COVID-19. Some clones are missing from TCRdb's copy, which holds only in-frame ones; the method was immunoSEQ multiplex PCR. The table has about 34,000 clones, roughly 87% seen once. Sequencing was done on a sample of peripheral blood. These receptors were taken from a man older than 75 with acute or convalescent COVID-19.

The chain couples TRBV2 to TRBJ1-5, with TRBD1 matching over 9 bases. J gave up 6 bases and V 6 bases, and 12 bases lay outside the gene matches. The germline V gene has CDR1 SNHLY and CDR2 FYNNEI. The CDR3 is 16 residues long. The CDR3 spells CASRGNRGPGSQPQHF. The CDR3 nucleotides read TGTGCCAGCAGAGGAAACAGGGGGCCTGGGAGTCAGCCCCAGCATTTT. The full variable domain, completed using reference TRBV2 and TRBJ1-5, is EPEVTQTPSHQVTQMGQEVILRCVPISNHLYFYWYRQILGQKVEFLVSFYNNEISEKSEIFDDQFSVERPDGSNFTLKIRSTKLEDSAMYFCASRGNRGPGSQPQHFGDGTRLSIL.

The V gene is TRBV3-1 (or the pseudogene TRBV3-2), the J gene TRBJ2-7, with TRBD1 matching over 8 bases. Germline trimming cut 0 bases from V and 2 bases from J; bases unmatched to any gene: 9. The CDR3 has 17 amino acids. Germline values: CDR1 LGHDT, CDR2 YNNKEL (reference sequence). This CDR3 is CASSQEPGQGATYEQYF. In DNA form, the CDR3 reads TGTGCCAGCAGCCAAGAACCCGGACAGGGAGCAACCTACGAGCAGTACTTC.

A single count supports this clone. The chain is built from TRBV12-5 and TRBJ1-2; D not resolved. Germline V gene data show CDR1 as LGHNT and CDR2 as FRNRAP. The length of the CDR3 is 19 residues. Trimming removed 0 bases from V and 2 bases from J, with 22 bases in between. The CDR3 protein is CASGLVRSGREGRNYGYTF. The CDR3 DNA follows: TGTGCTAGTGGTTTGGTACGGTCTGGGAGGGAGGGAAGGAACTATGGCTACACCTTC.

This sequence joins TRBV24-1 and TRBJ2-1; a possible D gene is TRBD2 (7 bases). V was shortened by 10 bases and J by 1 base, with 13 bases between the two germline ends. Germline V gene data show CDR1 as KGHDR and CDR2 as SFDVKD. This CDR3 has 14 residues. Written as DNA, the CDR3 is TGTGCCACTTCTAGGGGGGGATCCTACAATGAGCAGTTCTTC. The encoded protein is CATSRGGSYNEQFF.

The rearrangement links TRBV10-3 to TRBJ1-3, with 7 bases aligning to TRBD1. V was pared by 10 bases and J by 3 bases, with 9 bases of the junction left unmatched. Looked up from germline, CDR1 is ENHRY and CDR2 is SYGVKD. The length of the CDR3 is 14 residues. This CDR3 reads CATGLTGSGNTIYF. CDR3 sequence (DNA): TGTGCCACCGGCCTGACAGGGAGTGGAAACACCATATATTTT.

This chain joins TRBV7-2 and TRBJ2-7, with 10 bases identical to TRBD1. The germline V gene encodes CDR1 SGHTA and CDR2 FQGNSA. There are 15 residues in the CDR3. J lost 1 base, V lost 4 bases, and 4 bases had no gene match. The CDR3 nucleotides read TGTGCCAGCAGCTCGGACAGGGGGGTTTCCTACGAGCAGTACTTC. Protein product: CASSSDRGVSYEQYF.

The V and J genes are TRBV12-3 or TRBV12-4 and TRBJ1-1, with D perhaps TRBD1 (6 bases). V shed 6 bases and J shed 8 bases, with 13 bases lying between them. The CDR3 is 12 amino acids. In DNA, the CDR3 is TGTGCCAGCAGGGTACAGGGCACGGAAGCTTTCTTT. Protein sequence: CASRVQGTEAFF.

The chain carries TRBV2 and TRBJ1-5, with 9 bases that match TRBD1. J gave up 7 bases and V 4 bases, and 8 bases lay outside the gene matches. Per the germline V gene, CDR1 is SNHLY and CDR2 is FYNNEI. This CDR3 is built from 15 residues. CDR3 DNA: TGTGCCAGCAGTGCACAGGGGGCGCGGGGACAGCCCCAGCATTTT. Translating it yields CASSAQGARGQPQHF. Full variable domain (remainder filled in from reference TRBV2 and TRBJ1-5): EPEVTQTPSHQVTQMGQEVILRCVPISNHLYFYWYRQILGQKVEFLVSFYNNEISEKSEIFDDQFSVERPDGSNFTLKIRSTKLEDSAMYFCASSAQGARGQPQHFGDGTRLSIL.

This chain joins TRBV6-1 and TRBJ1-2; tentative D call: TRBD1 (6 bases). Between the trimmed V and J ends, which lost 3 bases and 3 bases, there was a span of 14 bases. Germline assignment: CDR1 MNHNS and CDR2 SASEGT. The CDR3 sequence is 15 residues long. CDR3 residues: CASSEGLGADYGYTF. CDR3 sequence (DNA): TGTGCCAGCAGTGAGGGCTTGGGGGCGGACTATGGCTACACCTTC.

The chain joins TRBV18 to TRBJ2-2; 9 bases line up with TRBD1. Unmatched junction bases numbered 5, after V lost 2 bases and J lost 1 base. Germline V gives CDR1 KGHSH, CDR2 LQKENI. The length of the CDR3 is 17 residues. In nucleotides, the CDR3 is TGTGCCAGCTCACCATCCGGACAGGGGAGGAACACCGGGGAGCTGTTTTTT. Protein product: CASSPSGQGRNTGELFF.

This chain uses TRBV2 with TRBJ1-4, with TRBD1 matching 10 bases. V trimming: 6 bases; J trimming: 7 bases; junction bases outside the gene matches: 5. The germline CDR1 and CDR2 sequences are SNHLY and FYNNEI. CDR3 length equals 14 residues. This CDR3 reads CASRPGQGGEKLFF. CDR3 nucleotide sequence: TGTGCCAGCAGGCCCGGACAGGGGGGTGAAAAACTGTTTTTT.

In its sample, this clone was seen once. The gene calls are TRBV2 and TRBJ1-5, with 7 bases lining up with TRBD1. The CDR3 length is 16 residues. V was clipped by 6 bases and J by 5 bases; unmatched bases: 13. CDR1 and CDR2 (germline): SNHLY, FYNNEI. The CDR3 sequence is CASSRISRGSDQPQHF. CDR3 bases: TGTGCCAGCAGCCGGATTAGCAGGGGGTCGGATCAGCCCCAGCATTTT. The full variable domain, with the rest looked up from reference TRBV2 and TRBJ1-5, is EPEVTQTPSHQVTQMGQEVILRCVPISNHLYFYWYRQILGQKVEFLVSFYNNEISEKSEIFDDQFSVERPDGSNFTLKIRSTKLEDSAMYFCASSRISRGSDQPQHFGDGTRLSIL.

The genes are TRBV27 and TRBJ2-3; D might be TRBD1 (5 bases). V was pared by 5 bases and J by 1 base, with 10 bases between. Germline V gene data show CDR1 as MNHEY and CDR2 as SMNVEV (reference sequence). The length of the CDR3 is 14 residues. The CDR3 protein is CASSVRVGTDTQYF. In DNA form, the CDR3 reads TGTGCCAGCAGTGTCAGGGTGGGCACAGATACGCAGTATTTT.

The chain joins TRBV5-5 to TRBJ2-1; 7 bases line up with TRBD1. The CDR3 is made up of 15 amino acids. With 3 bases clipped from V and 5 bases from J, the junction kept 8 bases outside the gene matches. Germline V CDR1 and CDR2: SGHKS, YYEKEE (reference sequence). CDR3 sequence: CASSYTGTVHNEQFF. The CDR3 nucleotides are TGTGCCAGCAGCTATACCGGGACAGTCCACAATGAGCAGTTCTTC.

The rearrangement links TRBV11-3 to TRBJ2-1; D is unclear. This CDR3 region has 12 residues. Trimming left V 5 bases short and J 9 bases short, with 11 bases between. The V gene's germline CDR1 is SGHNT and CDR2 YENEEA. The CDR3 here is CASSLYPGEQFF. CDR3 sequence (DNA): TGTGCCAGCAGCCTTTACCCAGGTGAGCAGTTCTTC.

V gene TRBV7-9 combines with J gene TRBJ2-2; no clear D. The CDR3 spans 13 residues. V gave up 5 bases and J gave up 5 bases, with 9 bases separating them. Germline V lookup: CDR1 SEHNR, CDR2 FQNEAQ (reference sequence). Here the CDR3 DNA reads TGTGCCAGCAGCCTTAGAGGAACCGGGGAGCTGTTTTTT. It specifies CASSLRGTGELFF.

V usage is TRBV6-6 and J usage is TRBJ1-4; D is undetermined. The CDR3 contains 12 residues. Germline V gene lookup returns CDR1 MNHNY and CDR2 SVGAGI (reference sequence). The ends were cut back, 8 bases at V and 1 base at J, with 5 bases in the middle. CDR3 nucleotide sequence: TGTGCCAGCCACGGAACTAATGAAAAACTGTTTTTT. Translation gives CASHGTNEKLFF.

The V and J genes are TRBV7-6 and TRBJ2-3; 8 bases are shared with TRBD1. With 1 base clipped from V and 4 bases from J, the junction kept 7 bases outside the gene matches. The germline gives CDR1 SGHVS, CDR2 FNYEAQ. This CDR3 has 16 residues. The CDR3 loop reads CASSLVGTGMADTQYF. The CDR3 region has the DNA TGTGCCAGCAGCTTAGTGGGGACAGGAATGGCAGATACGCAGTATTTT.

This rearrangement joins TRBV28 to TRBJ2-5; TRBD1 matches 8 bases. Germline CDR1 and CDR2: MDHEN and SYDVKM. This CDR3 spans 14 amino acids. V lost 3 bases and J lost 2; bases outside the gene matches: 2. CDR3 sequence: CASSFRQGQETQYF. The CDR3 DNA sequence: TGTGCCAGCAGTTTCCGACAGGGGCAAGAGACCCAGTACTTC.

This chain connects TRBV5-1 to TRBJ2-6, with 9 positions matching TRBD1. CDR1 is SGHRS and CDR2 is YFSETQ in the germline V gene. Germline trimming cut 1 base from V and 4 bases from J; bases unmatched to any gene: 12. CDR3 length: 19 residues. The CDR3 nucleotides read TGCGCCAGCAGCTTGAGCCCGGGACAGGGTAAGGTGGGGGCCAACGTCCTGACTTTC. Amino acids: CASSLSPGQGKVGANVLTF.

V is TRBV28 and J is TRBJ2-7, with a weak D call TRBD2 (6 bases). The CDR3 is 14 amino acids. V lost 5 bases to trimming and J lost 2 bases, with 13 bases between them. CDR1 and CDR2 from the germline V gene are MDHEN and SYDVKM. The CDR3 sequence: CASSPSRGTYEQYF. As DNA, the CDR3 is TGTGCCAGCAGTCCCTCCCGGGGGACCTACGAGCAGTACTTC.

This CDR3 reads CASSSTGQGSDTQYF. CDR3 coding DNA: TGTGCCAGCAGCTCCACCGGACAGGGGTCAGATACGCAGTATTTT. V usage is TRBV7-3 and J usage is TRBJ2-3, with TRBD1 matching 9 bases. The CDR3 loop spans 15 amino acids. V shed 4 bases, J shed 4 bases, and the junction held 6 bases outside the gene matches. Germline loops: CDR1 SGHTA, CDR2 FQGTGA.

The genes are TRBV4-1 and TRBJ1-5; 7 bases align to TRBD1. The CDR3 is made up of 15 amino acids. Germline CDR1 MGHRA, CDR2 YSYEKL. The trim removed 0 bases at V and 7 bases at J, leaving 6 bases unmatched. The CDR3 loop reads CASSQDRDRAQPQHF. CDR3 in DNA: TGCGCCAGCAGCCAAGACCGAGACAGGGCGCAGCCCCAGCATTTT.

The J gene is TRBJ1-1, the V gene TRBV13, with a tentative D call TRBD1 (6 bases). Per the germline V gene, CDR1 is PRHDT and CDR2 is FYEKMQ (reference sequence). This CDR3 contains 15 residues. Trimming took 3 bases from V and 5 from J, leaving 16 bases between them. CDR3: CASSFNRERGTEAFF. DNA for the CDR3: TGTGCCAGCAGCTTCAACAGGGAAAGGGGGACTGAAGCTTTCTTT.

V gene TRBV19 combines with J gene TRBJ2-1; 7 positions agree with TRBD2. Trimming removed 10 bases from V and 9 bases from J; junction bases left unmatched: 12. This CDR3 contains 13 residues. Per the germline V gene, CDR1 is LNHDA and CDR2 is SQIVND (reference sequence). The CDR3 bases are TGTGCCACCTCTCGCGGGGGAAACTTTGAGCAGTTCTTC. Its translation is CATSRGGNFEQFF. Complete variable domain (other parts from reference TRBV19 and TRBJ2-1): DGGITQSPKYLFRKEGQNVTLSCEQNLNHDAMYWYRQDPGQGLRLIYYSQIVNDFQKGDIAEGYSVSREKKESFPLTVTSAQKNPTAFYLCATSRGGNFEQFFGPGTRLTVL.

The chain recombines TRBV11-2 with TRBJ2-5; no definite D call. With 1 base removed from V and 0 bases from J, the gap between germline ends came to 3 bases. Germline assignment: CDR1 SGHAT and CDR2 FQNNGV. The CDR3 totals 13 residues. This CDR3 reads CASSLGHQETQYF. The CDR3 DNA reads TGTGCCAGCAGCTTAGGGCACCAAGAGACCCAGTACTTC.

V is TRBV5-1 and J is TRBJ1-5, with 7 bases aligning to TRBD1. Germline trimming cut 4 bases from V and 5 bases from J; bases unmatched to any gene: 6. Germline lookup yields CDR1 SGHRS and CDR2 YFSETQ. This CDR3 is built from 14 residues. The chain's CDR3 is CASSEGGGYQPQHF. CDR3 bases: TGCGCCAGCAGCGAAGGGGGCGGGTATCAGCCCCAGCATTTT.

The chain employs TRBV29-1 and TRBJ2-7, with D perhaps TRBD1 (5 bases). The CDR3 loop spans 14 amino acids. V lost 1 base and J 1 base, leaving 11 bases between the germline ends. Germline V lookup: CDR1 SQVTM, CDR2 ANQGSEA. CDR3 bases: TGCAGCGTTGAAGGGGGCGCAGGGTCCTACGAGCAGTACTTC. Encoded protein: CSVEGGAGSYEQYF.

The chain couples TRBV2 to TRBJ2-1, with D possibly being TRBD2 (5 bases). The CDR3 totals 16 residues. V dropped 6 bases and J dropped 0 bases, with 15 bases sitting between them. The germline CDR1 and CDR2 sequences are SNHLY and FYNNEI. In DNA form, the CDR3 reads TGTGCCAGCAGATTACTGGCAGGAGGCTCCTACAATGAGCAGTTCTTC. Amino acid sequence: CASRLLAGGSYNEQFF.

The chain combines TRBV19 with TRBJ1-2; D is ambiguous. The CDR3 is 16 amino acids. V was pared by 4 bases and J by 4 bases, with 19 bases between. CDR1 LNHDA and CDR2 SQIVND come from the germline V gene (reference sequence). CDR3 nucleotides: TGTGCCAGTAGTACCCAACCAGCGGGGAGCCTCTATGGCTACACCTTC. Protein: CASSTQPAGSLYGYTF.

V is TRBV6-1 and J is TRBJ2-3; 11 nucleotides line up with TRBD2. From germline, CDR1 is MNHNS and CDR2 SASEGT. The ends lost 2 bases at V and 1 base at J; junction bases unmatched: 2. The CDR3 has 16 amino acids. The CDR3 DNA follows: TGTGCCAGCAGTGAACTAGCGGGGGGCCGCACAGATACGCAGTATTTT. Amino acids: CASSELAGGRTDTQYF.